Sequencing of this T cell receptor (beta chain) was carried out in a study of T cells in Graves' hyperthyroidism and ophthalmopathy. This clonotype appeared many times. Trimming took 0 bases from V and 6 from J; bases not matched to a gene: 7. This CDR3 is built from 17 residues. The germline gives CDR1 SGHNT, CDR2 YENEEA. Diagnosis of hyperthyroidism was new in patients aged 18 to 65, and its duration was under 2 months. The PBMCs were sourced from fresh peripheral blood (around 9.9 ml). The CDR3 regions of TCR beta were amplified from RNA transcripts. The study used the HTBI primer set for a first-round RT-PCR of the TCR CDR3. From the multiplex PCR reads, TCRdb called clonotypes with MiXCR, one entry per CDR3 protein. The profile shows a few hundred thousand distinct CDR3 sequences, about 15% of them singletons.

The receptor was isolated from a woman between 25 and 40 years old with Graves' hyperthyroidism. The V and J genes are TRBV11-3 and TRBJ2-1, with 11 bases aligning to TRBD2. The sample consisted of blood. As DNA, the CDR3 is TGTGCCAGCAGCTTAGATCCTAGCGGGAGGTTAGGCAATGAGCAGTTCTTC. It yields the protein CASSLDPSGRLGNEQFF.